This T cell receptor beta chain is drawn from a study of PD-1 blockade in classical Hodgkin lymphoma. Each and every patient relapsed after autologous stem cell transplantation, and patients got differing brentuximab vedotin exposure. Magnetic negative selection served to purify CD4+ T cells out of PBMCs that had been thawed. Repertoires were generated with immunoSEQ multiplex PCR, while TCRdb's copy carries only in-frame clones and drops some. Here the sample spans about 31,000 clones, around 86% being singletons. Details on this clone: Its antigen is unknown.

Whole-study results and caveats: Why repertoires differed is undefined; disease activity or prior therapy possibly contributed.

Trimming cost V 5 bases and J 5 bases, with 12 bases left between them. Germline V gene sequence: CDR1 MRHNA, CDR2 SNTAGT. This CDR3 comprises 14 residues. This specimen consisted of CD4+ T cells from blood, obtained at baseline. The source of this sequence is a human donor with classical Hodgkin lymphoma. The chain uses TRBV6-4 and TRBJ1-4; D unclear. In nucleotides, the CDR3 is TGTGCCAGCAGTCCTCGTCAGTGGAATGAAAAACTGTTTTTT. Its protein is CASSPRQWNEKLFF.